A single sample gave rise to the 22 T cell receptor beta chains below, sequenced in a study of blood T cell repertoires in COVID-19. Method: immunoSEQ multiplex PCR; TCRdb's copy keeps in-frame clones and lacks some. Of roughly 170,000 clones in the sample, just under 90% were seen once. Source material: peripheral blood. The receptors originated from a woman in her sixties or seventies with COVID-19, enrolled during active disease.

The chain links TRBV21-1 to TRBJ2-5; TRBD1, the table's D call, was not compared with the DNA. TRBV21-1 is deemed a pseudogene. CDR3 length equals 15 residues. CDR3 sequence (DNA): TGTGCCAGCAGCCATCGGGGACAGAATCGGGAGACCCAGTACTTC. It is translated as CASSHRGQNRETQYF.

Notes on this clone: The sample holds other DNA sequences that translate to the same CDR3. The chain carries TRBV5-1 and TRBJ1-2, with no clear D. The CDR3 runs to 13 residues. The ends were cut back, 0 bases at V and 1 base at J, with 4 bases in the middle. Germline assignment: CDR1 SGHRS and CDR2 YFSETQ. CDR3 DNA sequence: TGCGCCAGCAGCTTGGACAGTAACTATGGCTACACCTTC. Translating gives CASSLDSNYGYTF.

This chain uses TRBV19 with TRBJ2-3; 11 positions agree with TRBD1. CDR3 length equals 15 residues. The V and J ends lost 6 bases and 4 bases, in that order; junction bases with no gene match: 6. The germline V gene has CDR1 LNHDA and CDR2 SQIVND (reference sequence). The CDR3 reads CASSLGQGVPDTQYF. The CDR3 DNA reads TGTGCCAGTAGCTTGGGACAGGGGGTCCCAGATACGCAGTATTTT.

The V and J genes are TRBV21-1 and TRBJ1-2; the DNA was not compared with TRBD1, the D call given in the table. TRBV21-1 is tagged as a pseudogene. This CDR3 is 13 amino acids long. This CDR3 is CASSKAGGYGYTF. As DNA, the CDR3 is TGTGCCAGCAGCAAAGCAGGGGGCTATGGCTACACCTTC.

This chain uses TRBV19 with TRBJ2-7; TRBD2 aligns across 7 bases. The CDR3 runs 16 residues. Germline loops: CDR1 LNHDA, CDR2 SQIVND (reference sequence). V was pared by 6 bases and J by 0 bases, with 11 bases of the junction left unmatched. DNA for the CDR3: TGTGCCAGTAGCCGAAGTCCAGCGGGAAGCTCCTACGAGCAGTACTTC. It translates to CASSRSPAGSSYEQYF. Complete variable domain (other parts from reference TRBV19 and TRBJ2-7): DGGITQSPKYLFRKEGQNVTLSCEQNLNHDAMYWYRQDPGQGLRLIYYSQIVNDFQKGDIAEGYSVSREKKESFPLTVTSAQKNPTAFYLCASSRSPAGSSYEQYFGPGTRLTVT.

The chain carries TRBV7-9 and TRBJ1-2; D might be TRBD1 (6 bases). This CDR3 has 13 amino acids. Germline loops: CDR1 SEHNR, CDR2 FQNEAQ (reference sequence). The V end was cut by 1 base, the J end by 6 bases, with 9 bases between. CDR3 nucleotides: TGTGCCAGCAGCTTAGAGTCAGGGGATGGCTACACCTTC. This encodes CASSLESGDGYTF.

The chain recombines TRBV4-3 with TRBJ2-1, with a possible D match to TRBD2 (6 bases). Germline V gene sequence: CDR1 LGHNA, CDR2 YSLEER. The CDR3 runs to 16 residues. V gave up 1 base and J gave up 2 bases, with 12 bases separating them. CDR3 loop: CASSQGTTETYNEQFF. CDR3 nucleotide sequence: TGCGCCAGCAGCCAAGGGACTACCGAGACCTACAATGAGCAGTTCTTC.

The gene calls are TRBV24-1 and TRBJ2-2, with D perhaps TRBD1 (5 bases). Trimming left V 0 bases short and J 4 bases short, with 14 bases between. This CDR3 contains 17 residues. The germline V gene encodes CDR1 KGHDR and CDR2 SFDVKD. The CDR3 reads CATSDLQAGWGTGELFF. DNA for the CDR3: TGTGCCACCAGTGATTTGCAGGCAGGGTGGGGCACCGGGGAGCTGTTTTTT.

V is TRBV9 and J is TRBJ1-2; D is unresolved. Germline V gives CDR1 SGDLS, CDR2 YYNGEE. CDR3 size: 15 residues. Deletions cut 5 bases from V and 0 bases from J, with 14 bases between. CDR3 sequence reads: CASSEDGVSNYGYTF. CDR3 nucleotides: TGTGCCAGCAGTGAAGACGGGGTCTCTAACTATGGCTACACCTTC.

This clone occurred once. V gene TRBV15 combines with J gene TRBJ1-1; D is ambiguous. The CDR3 is 14 amino acids. Germline V gene data show CDR1 as LNHNV and CDR2 as YYDKDF (reference sequence). V dropped 1 base and J dropped 0 bases, with 6 bases sitting between them. CDR3: CATSRVNMNTEAFF. The CDR3 DNA reads TGTGCCACCAGCAGAGTAAACATGAACACTGAAGCTTTCTTT.

This clone showed up just a few times. CDR3 protein: CASSFGQAYGYTF. As DNA, the CDR3 is TGTGCCAGCTCATTCGGACAGGCTTATGGCTACACCTTC. The V and J genes are TRBV18 and TRBJ1-2; TRBD1 matches 7 bases. The V segment lost 5 bases and the J segment 5 bases; nucleotides outside the gene matches: 5. Germline V gene sequence: CDR1 KGHSH, CDR2 LQKENI. The CDR3 runs 13 residues.

The CDR3 spells CASRPDRGRSYEQYF. CDR3 nucleotides: TGTGCCAGCAGACCCGACAGGGGGCGCTCCTACGAGCAGTACTTC. This chain connects TRBV2 to TRBJ2-7; 10 nucleotides match TRBD1. Trimming removed 6 bases from V and 0 bases from J; junction bases left unmatched: 5. Germline assignment: CDR1 SNHLY and CDR2 FYNNEI. The CDR3 sequence is 15 residues long.

The chain uses TRBV4-3 and TRBJ2-7, with 8 bases lining up with TRBD2. This CDR3 has 18 residues. The germline CDR1 and CDR2 sequences are LGHNA and YSLEER. V was pared by 0 bases and J by 2 bases, with 12 bases of the junction left unmatched. The CDR3: CASSQDRSGSHITYEQYF. Written as DNA, the CDR3 is TGCGCCAGCAGCCAAGATAGAAGCGGGAGTCACATAACCTACGAGCAGTACTTC.

This clone occurred once. CDR3 region: CATSAQAMEYNEQFF. The CDR3 DNA reads TGTGCCACCAGTGCCCAAGCTATGGAGTACAATGAGCAGTTCTTC. The chain employs TRBV24-1 and TRBJ2-1; D gene unclear. The germline V gene encodes CDR1 KGHDR and CDR2 SFDVKD. CDR3 length: 15 amino acids. The V end lost 5 bases, the J end lost 4 bases, and 14 bases lay between the germline ends.

This chain connects TRBV4-3 to TRBJ1-6, with D possibly matching TRBD1 (6 bases). V was clipped by 1 base and J by 8 bases, with 12 bases between them. Germline V gene lookup returns CDR1 LGHNA and CDR2 YSLEER. The CDR3 loop spans 15 amino acids. The CDR3 loop reads CASSQGQGYYSPLHF. The DNA of the CDR3 is TGCGCCAGCAGCCAAGGGCAGGGGTATTATTCACCCCTCCACTTT.

The rearrangement uses TRBV19 and TRBJ1-5; possibly TRBD1 for D (5 bases). The length of the CDR3 is 14 residues. Trimming removed 6 bases at V and 3 bases at J, with 12 bases between. Germline V gene data show CDR1 as LNHDA and CDR2 as SQIVND (reference sequence). The CDR3 DNA sequence: TGTGCCAGTAGGATACAGGCGAACAATCAGCCCCAGCATTTT. Its protein product is CASRIQANNQPQHF.

The rearrangement links TRBV19 to TRBJ2-7; 10 nucleotides agree with TRBD2. Germline-derived CDR1 and CDR2 are LNHDA and SQIVND (reference sequence). CDR3 length: 16 residues. Trimming at V came to 5 bases and at J to 0 bases, leaving 7 bases not matched to a gene. The CDR3 spells CASSHGTSAISYEQYF. The CDR3 DNA is TGTGCCAGTAGTCACGGGACTAGCGCGATCTCCTACGAGCAGTACTTC.

The chain couples TRBV5-1 to TRBJ1-2; 10 bases align to TRBD1. CDR1 is SGHRS, CDR2 YFSETQ, per germline. Losses at the gene ends were 3 bases for V and 8 bases for J; bases not matched to a gene: 4. This CDR3 contains 13 residues. The CDR3 region has the DNA TGCGCCAGCAGCTGGGGACAGGGGAGCGGCTACACCTTC. The encoded protein is CASSWGQGSGYTF. Full variable domain (remainder filled in from reference TRBV5-1 and TRBJ1-2): KAGVTQTPRYLIKTRGQQVTLSCSPISGHRSVSWYQQTPGQGLQFLFEYFSETQRNKGNFPGRFSGRQFSNSRSEMNVSTLELGDSALYLCASSWGQGSGYTFGSGTRLTVV.

The chain joins TRBV19 to TRBJ1-1; D is possibly TRBD1 (5 bases). In germline, CDR1 is LNHDA, CDR2 SQIVND (reference sequence). This CDR3 contains 17 residues. Trimming pared 3 bases from V and 0 bases from J, leaving 17 bases between. CDR3 nucleotide sequence: TGTGCCAGTAGTATCACCCTACACGCGACAGTGAACACTGAAGCTTTCTTT. Translating it yields CASSITLHATVNTEAFF.

This sequence joins TRBV7-9 and TRBJ2-5; 9 bases line up with TRBD1. Germline V lookup: CDR1 SEHNR, CDR2 FQNEAQ (reference sequence). CDR3 length equals 14 residues. V lost 3 bases to trimming and J lost 5 bases; unmatched junction nucleotides: 4. The CDR3 region has the DNA TGTGCCAGCAGCTTGACAGGGGGTGGGGAGACCCAGTACTTC. This codes for CASSLTGGGETQYF.

In nucleotides, the CDR3 is TGTGCCAGCAGCCGGTGGAACACCGGGGAGCTGTTTTTT. As protein: CASSRWNTGELFF. The V and J genes are TRBV11-3 and TRBJ2-2; the D is unclear. Germline values: CDR1 SGHNT, CDR2 YENEEA. This CDR3 contains 13 residues. The germline V and J ends were trimmed by 5 bases and 1 base, with 5 bases remaining between them.

V and J are TRBV28 and TRBJ1-4; TRBD1 matches 8 bases. Germline V CDR1 and CDR2: MDHEN, SYDVKM. V was clipped by 5 bases and J by 8 bases; unmatched bases: 10. This CDR3 comprises 15 residues. The CDR3 reads CASSAPTGVREKLFF. CDR3 bases: TGTGCCAGCAGTGCACCGACAGGGGTGCGGGAAAAACTGTTTTTT.